This TCR beta chain was sequenced during a study of blood T cell repertoires in COVID-19. Study summary: T cells, B-cell-depleted T cells, or PBMCs provided the cDNA or gDNA that served as material.

Using immunoSEQ multiplex PCR, the repertoire was profiled, and TCRdb retains in-frame clones only, with some absent. The sample records around 75,000 clones, about four fifths being singletons. Germline V gives CDR1 SGHKS, CDR2 YYEKEE (reference sequence). Unmatched junction bases numbered 3, after V lost 0 bases and J lost 2 bases. This CDR3 has 15 amino acids. This TCR came from a woman of 80 years or more with active or convalescent COVID-19. The source material was peripheral blood. The rearrangement joins TRBV5-5 to TRBJ2-5; 8 positions agree with TRBD2. CDR3 bases: TGTGCCAGCAGCTTGGGCGTAGCGGGACAAGAGACCCAGTACTTC. Translated, it gives CASSLGVAGQETQYF.